This entry lists 25 T cell receptor beta chains sequenced from one sample in a study of T cell responses to AZD1222 COVID-19 vaccine. The assay was immunoSEQ multiplex PCR, and TCRdb's table has in-frame clones only and misses some. The sample has some 130,000 clones, around 93% seen once; the top ten hold roughly 2.8%. The material was peripheral blood, obtained on day 0 of AZD1222 vaccination. The receptors shown here come from an adult in good health.

The CDR3: CASSPISSNTEAFF. The CDR3 nucleotides are TGTGCCAGCAGCCCCATCTCTTCGAACACTGAAGCTTTCTTT. The rearrangement uses TRBV5-6 and TRBJ1-1, with D unresolved. V was cut by 4 bases and J by 1 base, with 11 bases left in between. CDR1 is SGHDT, CDR2 YYEEEE, per germline. The CDR3 contains 14 residues.

This clone was seen a single time. The chain couples TRBV5-6 to TRBJ1-2; 8 nucleotides align to TRBD1. The junction had 7 bases not matched to a gene; V was cut back by 4 bases and J by 8 bases. This CDR3 is built from 13 residues. Per the germline V gene, CDR1 is SGHDT and CDR2 is YYEEEE. The CDR3, as DNA: TGTGCCAGCAGCGGGACAGGCGTTCGGGGCTACACCTTC. This gives the protein CASSGTGVRGYTF.

J is TRBJ2-1 and V is TRBV24-1, with 10 nucleotides matching TRBD1. Germline-derived CDR1 and CDR2 are KGHDR and SFDVKD. V shed 0 bases and J 3 bases; nucleotides not matched to a gene: 4. The CDR3 loop spans 17 amino acids. The CDR3 spells CATSDLGQGGLYNEQFF. As DNA, the CDR3 is TGTGCCACCAGTGATTTGGGACAGGGGGGACTCTACAATGAGCAGTTCTTC.

The chain uses TRBV4-2 and TRBJ1-5; no clear D gene. V was clipped by 0 bases and J by 7 bases, with 4 bases between them. The germline V gene has CDR1 LGHNA and CDR2 YNFKEQ. The CDR3 is 12 amino acids. The CDR3 region is CASSQDGQPQHF. Written as DNA, the CDR3 is TGTGCCAGCAGCCAAGACGGGCAGCCCCAGCATTTT.

The V gene is TRBV2, the J gene TRBJ2-1; a possible D gene is TRBD2 (6 bases). V lost 7 bases, J lost 8 bases, and 9 bases lay in between. CDR1 is SNHLY and CDR2 is FYNNEI in the germline V gene. This CDR3 has 11 residues. The CDR3 sequence is CASIWGDEQFF. For the CDR3, the DNA is TGTGCCAGCATATGGGGGGATGAGCAGTTCTTC.

V is TRBV10-3 and J is TRBJ2-3, with TRBD2 identical over 7 bases. After removal of 5 bases from V and 3 bases from J, the junction contained 2 bases not matched to a gene. The CDR3 loop spans 13 amino acids. Germline V lookup: CDR1 ENHRY, CDR2 SYGVKD. The CDR3: CAISLLATDTQYF. The CDR3 bases are TGTGCCATCAGTTTACTAGCGACAGATACGCAGTATTTT.

This chain joins TRBV5-8 and TRBJ2-3, with no clear D. This CDR3 spans 14 amino acids. CDR1 SGHTS and CDR2 YDEGEE come from the germline V gene. Trimming shortened V by 0 bases and J by 2 bases, and 7 bases separated the two germline ends. CDR3 DNA: TGTGCCAGCAGCTTGGGGTCTTACACAGATACGCAGTATTTT. Its translation is CASSLGSYTDTQYF.

This clone was picked up one time. The chain couples TRBV3-1 (or the pseudogene TRBV3-2) to TRBJ2-3, with 7 bases identical to TRBD2. Germline assignment: CDR1 LGHDT and CDR2 YNNKEL (reference sequence). The V segment lost 4 bases and the J segment 0 bases; nucleotides outside the gene matches: 4. The CDR3 covers 15 residues. The CDR3 sequence: CASSPRGFSTDTQYF. In DNA, the CDR3 is TGTGCCAGCAGCCCGCGGGGGTTTAGCACAGATACGCAGTATTTT.

The chain couples TRBV5-4 to TRBJ2-7; D remains unclear. Trimming left V 2 bases short and J 3 bases short, with 12 bases between. This CDR3 comprises 14 residues. From germline, CDR1 is SGHNT and CDR2 YYREEE (reference sequence). The CDR3 DNA sequence: TGTGCCAGCAGCTTTGGCCCCTCGGACTACGAGCAGTACTTC. This encodes CASSFGPSDYEQYF.

J is TRBJ1-1 and V is TRBV27; 10 bases line up with TRBD1. This CDR3 comprises 14 residues. Germline lookup yields CDR1 MNHEY and CDR2 SMNVEV (reference sequence). V trimming: 5 bases; J trimming: 7 bases; junction bases outside the gene matches: 7. The chain's CDR3 is CASSGTGVRNEAFF. The CDR3 nucleotides read TGTGCCAGCAGTGGGACAGGGGTCCGGAATGAAGCTTTCTTT.

The chain carries TRBV25-1 and TRBJ1-6, with D tentatively TRBD1 (5 bases). The CDR3 has 13 amino acids. With 6 bases removed from V and 6 bases from J, the gap between germline ends came to 9 bases. CDR1 is MGHDK, CDR2 SYGVNS, per germline. This CDR3 is CASRVGLNSPLHF. The CDR3 coding sequence is TGTGCCAGCAGGGTGGGGCTTAATTCACCCCTCCACTTT.

The chain uses TRBV9 and TRBJ2-5; TRBD2 agrees at 7 bases. The CDR3 is 15 amino acids. Germline V CDR1 and CDR2: SGDLS, YYNGEE. V lost 4 bases, J lost 4 bases, and 10 bases stayed unmatched. This chain's CDR3 is CASSKGGGGGETQYF. The CDR3 DNA is TGTGCCAGCAGCAAAGGCGGGGGAGGAGGAGAGACCCAGTACTTC.

The sample holds one count of this clone. The V and J genes are TRBV11-1 and TRBJ2-3; tentatively, D is TRBD1 (5 bases). The CDR3 runs 13 residues. Germline lookup yields CDR1 SGHAT and CDR2 FQDESV (reference sequence). V lost 5 bases, J lost 6 bases, and 12 bases lay in between. CDR3 region: CASSRQIPDTQYF. CDR3 nucleotide sequence: TGTGCCAGCAGCCGACAGATTCCGGATACGCAGTATTTT.

This sequence joins TRBV19 and TRBJ1-3, with D unclear. Germline V gene data show CDR1 as LNHDA and CDR2 as SQIVND (reference sequence). The CDR3 is made up of 11 amino acids. V lost 7 bases to trimming and J lost 9 bases, with 10 bases between them. The CDR3 sequence is CASTWEVTIYF. CDR3 in DNA: TGTGCCAGTACATGGGAGGTCACCATATATTTT.

The V call is TRBV7-6, the J call TRBJ1-1; TRBD1 is a possible D gene (5 bases). Germline assignment: CDR1 SGHVS and CDR2 FNYEAQ. This CDR3 has 11 amino acids. V dropped 6 bases and J dropped 11 bases, with 13 bases sitting between them. The CDR3 DNA sequence: TGTGCCAGCAGTCCTGACAGAGGGGCTTTCTTT. Its protein product is CASSPDRGAFF.

The J gene is TRBJ1-3, the V gene TRBV11-2; D is unclear. Germline CDR1 SGHAT, CDR2 FQNNGV. Trimming took 2 bases from V and 2 from J, leaving 7 bases between them. The CDR3 is 14 residues long. CDR3 protein: CASSLQWTGNTIYF. CDR3 sequence (DNA): TGTGCCAGCAGCTTACAGTGGACTGGAAACACCATATATTTT.

The chain has TRBV10-3 and TRBJ2-7; TRBD2 matches at 8 bases. There are 16 residues in the CDR3. Losses at the gene ends were 5 bases for V and 2 bases for J; bases not matched to a gene: 11. Germline values: CDR1 ENHRY, CDR2 SYGVKD. Written as DNA, the CDR3 is TGTGCCATCAGTAGTATCGCCCGGGAGGGAGCCTACGAGCAGTACTTC. Protein sequence: CAISSIAREGAYEQYF.

V gene TRBV9 combines with J gene TRBJ2-7; 7 bases align to TRBD2. J was trimmed by 5 bases and V by 0 bases; bases with no gene match: 11. Germline lookup yields CDR1 SGDLS and CDR2 YYNGEE. The CDR3 has 16 residues. The CDR3 spells CASSVAGGSRLDEQYF. The CDR3 DNA reads as TGTGCCAGCAGCGTAGCTGGCGGGAGCCGACTGGACGAGCAGTACTTC.

This clone was counted only a few times. CDR3 coding DNA: TGTGCCAGCAGCTTAGAACGTGGGGTCGGGACTGAAGCTTTCTTT. Its protein is CASSLERGVGTEAFF. The V call is TRBV11-3, the J call TRBJ1-1; D call uncertain. The V gene lost 0 bases and the J gene lost 5 bases, with 13 bases spanning the gap. Germline-derived CDR1 and CDR2 are SGHNT and YENEEA. The length of the CDR3 is 15 residues.

This chain links TRBV18 with TRBJ2-3; either TRBD1 or TRBD2 may fit D (5 bases each). Germline values: CDR1 KGHSH, CDR2 LQKENI. V lost 6 bases and J lost 4, with 14 bases in between. The CDR3 consists of 14 residues. In nucleotides, the CDR3 is TGTGCCAGCTCCCTCGGGCCGGGACCAGATACGCAGTATTTT. This sequence encodes CASSLGPGPDTQYF.

A single count supports this clone. The J gene is TRBJ1-6, the V gene TRBV28; D uncertain. CDR1 is MDHEN and CDR2 is SYDVKM in the germline V gene. Trimming took 1 base from V and 9 from J, leaving 10 bases between them. The length of the CDR3 is 14 residues. CDR3 loop: CASSLYVGVSPLHF. In nucleotides, the CDR3 is TGTGCCAGCAGTTTATATGTTGGAGTTTCACCCCTCCACTTT.

This chain uses TRBV2 with TRBJ1-2; D gene ambiguous. The CDR3 loop spans 11 amino acids. V lost 5 bases to trimming and J lost 4 bases, with 5 bases between them. Germline CDR1 is SNHLY and CDR2 is FYNNEI. The CDR3 sequence: CASSQSYGYTF. For the CDR3, the DNA is TGTGCCAGCAGTCAGAGCTATGGCTACACCTTC.

The gene calls are TRBV11-2 and TRBJ2-1; D is uncertain. Germline-derived CDR1 and CDR2 are SGHAT and FQNNGV. The CDR3 sequence is 12 residues long. V was clipped by 5 bases and J by 7 bases, with 9 bases between them. CDR3 sequence (DNA): TGTGCCAGCAGCGAAAGGTTAAATGAGCAGTTCTTC. Its translation: CASSERLNEQFF.

The CDR3, as DNA: TGTGCCAGCAGCCCCGTTACAGGGGTCACTGAAGCTTTCTTT. Translation: CASSPVTGVTEAFF. The V and J genes are TRBV7-2 and TRBJ1-1, with TRBD1 identical over 7 bases. The CDR3 runs to 14 residues. The V gene end was trimmed by 5 bases and the J gene end by 4 bases; junction bases not matched to a gene: 7. Per germline, CDR1 SGHTA and CDR2 FQGNSA. Based on the CDR3 plus reference TRBV7-2 and TRBJ1-1, the full variable domain is GAGVSQSPSNKVTEKGKDVELRCDPISGHTALYWYRQSLGQGLEFLIYFQGNSAPDKSGLPSDRFSAERTGGSVSTLTIQRTQQEDSAVYLCASSPVTGVTEAFFGQGTRLTVV.

The count of this clone is one. The rearrangement uses TRBV7-3 and TRBJ1-1, with D unresolved. Trimming shortened V by 5 bases and J by 1 base, and 8 bases separated the two germline ends. The germline gives CDR1 SGHTA, CDR2 FQGTGA. The CDR3 runs to 13 residues. CDR3 residues: CASSRLGNTEAFF. The CDR3 nucleotides read TGTGCCAGCAGCCGCCTGGGGAACACTGAAGCTTTCTTT.